Presented here are 23 T cell receptor beta chains from one specimen sequenced in a study of beta chain features in type 1 diabetes (dated by TCRdb to between 2017 and 2018). What the work shows at the level of the full study, not this receptor alone: In all four CD4+ subsets, TCRB CDR3 length was moderately but significantly shorter in type 1 diabetes patients.

The antigens of these receptors remain unknown. The library was prepared using the immunoSEQ multiplex PCR assay. The entire amount of isolated RNA was reverse transcribed using the High Capacity cDNA Reverse Transcription Kit, so the sequenced TCRB transcripts were expressed ones. TCRdb took over this immuneACCESS table, retaining in-frame rearrangements with V and J assigned. Such tables are incomplete; in checked studies, under half of the missing clones stem from an unresolved V gene, and the remainder is unexplained. This sample lists a few hundred thousand clones; around 10% were detected once. The top ten hold about 0.6% of the sample. The specimen was central memory CD4+ T cells from blood. These receptors all come from a man under 40 with type 1 diabetes.

This clone turned up a few times. The V call is TRBV2, the J call TRBJ2-5, with 7 nucleotides matching TRBD1. The V segment lost 9 bases and the J segment 2 bases; nucleotides outside the gene matches: 3. The CDR3 is 12 amino acids. Looked up from germline, CDR1 is SNHLY and CDR2 is FYNNEI. The CDR3 sequence: CASTGEQETQYF. The CDR3 bases are TGTGCCAGTACAGGGGAACAAGAGACCCAGTACTTC.

The chain joins TRBV28 to TRBJ2-7; 9 nucleotides align to TRBD1. Trimming cost V 3 bases and J 9 bases; bases outside gene matches: 6. The CDR3 consists of 13 residues. Germline assignment: CDR1 MDHEN and CDR2 SYDVKM. The CDR3 nucleotides are TGTGCCAGCAGTTTTGGGGACAGGGTTCGGCAGTACTTC. This codes for CASSFGDRVRQYF.

This clone was seen ten or more times. This chain uses TRBV28 with TRBJ2-3; 11 positions match TRBD2. Germline-derived CDR1 and CDR2 are MDHEN and SYDVKM. The J segment lost 8 bases and the V segment lost 11 bases, leaving 12 bases of the junction unmatched. This CDR3 is 14 amino acids long. The CDR3 DNA follows: TGTGCCGCGCAACAAACTAGCGGGAGTGGTACGCAGTATTTT. This codes for CAAQQTSGSGTQYF.

The CDR3 loop reads CASRQRTANTEAFF. The DNA for the CDR3 is TGTGCCAGCAGACAAAGGACAGCGAACACTGAAGCTTTCTTT. J is TRBJ1-1 and V is TRBV27, with D possibly TRBD1 on 6 matching bases. Trimming cost V 6 bases and J 1 base, with 12 bases left between them. This CDR3 is 14 amino acids long. Per germline, CDR1 MNHEY and CDR2 SMNVEV (reference sequence).

The chain is built from TRBV18 and TRBJ2-1; the D gene is possibly TRBD1 (6 bases). CDR3 length: 18 residues. V was cut by 2 bases and J by 4 bases, with 21 bases left in between. The germline gives CDR1 KGHSH, CDR2 LQKENI. CDR3 in DNA: TGTGCCAGCTCACCAGCGACAAATGGCAGGGGAAGATACAATGAGCAGTTCTTC. The encoded protein is CASSPATNGRGRYNEQFF. Full variable domain (missing parts from reference TRBV18 and TRBJ2-1): NAGVMQNPRHLVRRRGQEARLRCSPMKGHSHVYWYRQLPEEGLKFMVYLQKENIIDESGMPKERFSAEFPKEGPSILRIQQVVRGDSAAYFCASSPATNGRGRYNEQFFGPGTRLTVL.

The chain joins TRBV27 to TRBJ2-1, with D perhaps TRBD1 or TRBD2 (6 bases each). Trimming pared 7 bases from V and 9 bases from J, leaving 19 bases between. Germline lookup yields CDR1 MNHEY and CDR2 SMNVEV (reference sequence). The CDR3 contains 14 residues. The CDR3 DNA is TGTGCCAGCAAAACGAGGGGGGCGCGTAGTGAGCAGTTCTTC. Translation: CASKTRGARSEQFF.

This clone was seen only a few times. The sample has other DNA sequences that encode this CDR3 too. This chain uses TRBV7-9 with TRBJ2-7; 8 bases fit TRBD2. V was clipped by 6 bases and J by 6 bases; unmatched bases: 19. The CDR3 runs to 17 residues. Germline lookup yields CDR1 SEHNR and CDR2 FQNEAQ (reference sequence). In DNA, the CDR3 is TGTGCCAGCAGTTACGGTCGGGGCGTAGCGGGATTGGGCGAGCAGTACTTC. Translation: CASSYGRGVAGLGEQYF.

Note on this clone: An end of the junction does not agree with germline; a read error may underlie this. The J gene is TRBJ2-7, the V gene TRBV10-3; 7 nucleotides match TRBD1. Germline V CDR1 and CDR2: ENHRY, SYGVKD. The CDR3 has 12 amino acids. This chain's CDR3 is CASSFRQGEQYF. CDR3 DNA: TGTGCCAGCAGTTTCCGACAGGGCGAGCAGTACTTC.

This clone was detected ten times or more. The V gene is TRBV6-1, the J gene TRBJ1-4; D gene uncertain. The CDR3 runs 18 residues. Germline lookup yields CDR1 MNHNS and CDR2 SASEGT. Trimming left V 4 bases short and J 0 bases short, with 18 bases between. In DNA form, the CDR3 reads TGTGCCAGCAGTGCCTGGACGGGGTTTTCGGCAACTAATGAAAAACTGTTTTTT. Translating gives CASSAWTGFSATNEKLFF.

This clone was detected a few times. The gene calls are TRBV5-1 and TRBJ2-2, with TRBD1 matching 7 bases. From germline, CDR1 is SGHRS and CDR2 YFSETQ. The CDR3 runs to 14 residues. J gave up 7 bases and V 4 bases, and 7 bases lay outside the gene matches. The CDR3 protein is CASSRRQGHGELFF. CDR3 nucleotide sequence: TGCGCCAGCAGCCGCCGACAGGGCCACGGGGAGCTGTTTTTT.

This clone was seen a handful of times. The chain uses TRBV27 and TRBJ1-1; TRBD1 matches at 12 bases. This CDR3 contains 14 residues. The V and J ends lost 5 bases and 11 bases, in that order; junction bases with no gene match: 9. CDR1 and CDR2 from the germline V gene are MNHEY and SMNVEV (reference sequence). This chain's CDR3 is CASSGTGGLRRAFF. CDR3 DNA sequence: TGTGCCAGCAGTGGGACAGGGGGCCTCAGGAGGGCTTTCTTT.

This clone has a handful of counts. V and J are TRBV4-2 and TRBJ2-3, with TRBD2 identical over 12 bases. After removal of 4 bases from V and 4 bases from J, the junction contained 3 bases not matched to a gene. The CDR3 sequence is 15 residues long. Germline V gives CDR1 LGHNA, CDR2 YNFKEQ. CDR3 residues: CASSPSSGRADTQYF. The CDR3 DNA is TGTGCCAGCAGCCCTTCTAGCGGGAGGGCAGATACGCAGTATTTT.

This clone turned up a few times. The chain combines TRBV6-1 with TRBJ1-1, with TRBD1 matching 8 bases. The trim removed 6 bases at V and 4 bases at J, leaving 7 bases unmatched. The germline V gene encodes CDR1 MNHNS and CDR2 SASEGT. The CDR3 has 14 amino acids. The CDR3 DNA reads TGTGCCAGCAGGACAGGGGTTATGAGCACTGAAGCTTTCTTT. Its translation is CASRTGVMSTEAFF.

This clone showed up just a few times. The chain uses TRBV13 and TRBJ2-2; D unresolved. The CDR3 loop spans 17 amino acids. Germline CDR1 PRHDT, CDR2 FYEKMQ (reference sequence). V lost 6 bases and J 1 base, leaving 18 bases between the germline ends. Here the CDR3 reads CASRPASRLMNTGELFF. The CDR3 coding sequence is TGTGCCAGCAGACCCGCCAGTCGGCTCATGAACACCGGGGAGCTGTTTTTT.

The V and J genes are TRBV7-8 and TRBJ2-3; 7 positions agree with TRBD2. The V segment lost 1 base and the J segment 0 bases; nucleotides outside the gene matches: 7. Germline lookup yields CDR1 SGHVS and CDR2 FQNEAQ. This CDR3 has 17 amino acids. Here the CDR3 DNA reads TGTGCCAGCAGCTTAGGTGGGAGGGGCTATAGCACAGATACGCAGTATTTT. It encodes CASSLGGRGYSTDTQYF. The complete variable domain, with remaining parts taken from reference TRBV7-8 and TRBJ2-3, reads GAGVSQSPRYKVAKRGQDVALRCDPISGHVSLFWYQQALGQGPEFLTYFQNEAQLDKSGLPSDRFFAERPEGSVSTLKIQRTQQEDSAVYLCASSLGGRGYSTDTQYFGPGTRLTVL.

The CDR3 region has the DNA TGTGCCAGCAGTTTAGTGGAGAAGCACACTGAAGCTTTCTTT. Translation gives CASSLVEKHTEAFF. This chain uses TRBV28 with TRBJ1-1; D is uncertain. This CDR3 has 14 amino acids. In germline, CDR1 is MDHEN, CDR2 SYDVKM. V was trimmed by 2 bases and J by 3 bases, leaving 10 bases between them.

V is TRBV29-1 and J is TRBJ1-2, with 8 bases matching TRBD1. The germline V gene has CDR1 SQVTM and CDR2 ANQGSEA. After removal of 5 bases from V and 7 bases from J, the junction contained 15 bases not matched to a gene. The length of the CDR3 is 15 residues. CDR3 loop: CSVPVEGRGQGGYTF. The CDR3 DNA follows: TGCAGCGTTCCAGTGGAGGGCAGGGGGCAAGGTGGCTACACCTTC.

Comment on this clone: A much larger clone is a single base away; this may be a read error. V gene TRBV6-6 combines with J gene TRBJ1-1; D gene unclear. Germline CDR1 and CDR2: MNHNY and SVGAGI (reference sequence). Trimming left V 5 bases short and J 1 base short, with 8 bases between. The CDR3 length is 13 residues. The CDR3 region is CASSVLGNTEAFF. The DNA for the CDR3 is TGTGCCAGCAGTGTACTGGGGAACACTGAAGCTTTCTTT.

This clone has a handful of counts. The CDR3 coding sequence is TGTGCCAGCAGCTTAGACTTTCGCTCCACCTACGAGCAGTACTTC. It encodes CASSLDFRSTYEQYF. The rearrangement links TRBV7-2 to TRBJ2-7; D gene ambiguous. There are 15 residues in the CDR3. Germline V lookup: CDR1 SGHTA, CDR2 FQGNSA. Trimming took off 1 base at V and 2 bases at J, with 12 bases between the two ends. The variable domain in full, with the rest retrieved from reference TRBV7-2 and TRBJ2-7, is GAGVSQSPSNKVTEKGKDVELRCDPISGHTALYWYRQSLGQGLEFLIYFQGNSAPDKSGLPSDRFSAERTGGSVSTLTIQRTQQEDSAVYLCASSLDFRSTYEQYFGPGTRLTVT.

Only a few counts were recorded for this clone. This chain uses TRBV7-9 with TRBJ2-1; perhaps TRBD1 as D (7 bases). This CDR3 spans 14 amino acids. V lost 4 bases, J lost 9 bases, and 16 bases lay in between. Germline values: CDR1 SEHNR, CDR2 FQNEAQ (reference sequence). CDR3 nucleotides: TGTGCCAGCAGCTATACAGGGGACGGGGGTGAGCAGTTCTTC. Protein: CASSYTGDGGEQFF.

This clone has more than one count but fewer than ten. The gene calls are TRBV25-1 and TRBJ2-1, with 9 bases lining up with TRBD2. V shed 5 bases, J shed 8 bases, and the junction held 7 bases outside the gene matches. Germline CDR1 MGHDK, CDR2 SYGVNS. The CDR3 consists of 14 residues. The CDR3: CASSKAGGIDEQFF. CDR3 nucleotides: TGTGCCAGCAGTAAAGCGGGAGGTATTGATGAGCAGTTCTTC.

V gene TRBV2 combines with J gene TRBJ1-1, with a tentative D call TRBD1 (6 bases). Germline values: CDR1 SNHLY, CDR2 FYNNEI. This CDR3 has 12 amino acids. V lost 7 bases, J lost 10 bases, and 16 bases lay in between. The CDR3 here is CASIFQGRGAFF. Written as DNA, the CDR3 is TGTGCCAGCATCTTTCAGGGGAGGGGAGCTTTCTTT.

This clone was seen a handful of times. The same CDR3 arises from other DNA sequences in this sample as well. The chain carries TRBV7-3 and TRBJ2-5; 9 bases match TRBD1. Germline values: CDR1 SGHTA, CDR2 FQGTGA. The CDR3 runs 13 residues. V lost 4 bases, J lost 5 bases, and 2 bases stayed unmatched. In nucleotides, the CDR3 is TGTGCCAGCAGCTCAGGACAGGGGGAGACCCAGTACTTC. Protein: CASSSGQGETQYF.